Listed below are T cell receptor beta chains from one sample, sequenced in a study of T-cell memory formation after mild COVID-19. TCRdb reprocessed the 5' RACE reads via MiXCR and lists one record per CDR3 protein. Of around 470,000 distinct CDR3 sequences listed, around 19% are singletons. Sequencing input: PBMCs or a T cell subset sorted from them (not recorded which). These receptor sequences come from an adult woman who had mild COVID-19 (a few samples of this study predate the infection). Cell type and time point are not known. The CDR3 runs from the conserved cysteine through the conserved F or W. The order of the fields is D gene, clone size, V gene, J gene, CDR3 DNA, CDR3 protein. D genes are given only for firm matches. Size is stated for part of the rows, as once, few or many counts, or as a class when the clone is expanded.

TRBD2,.,TRBV7-8,TRBJ2-1,TGTGCCAGCAGCTTCCTTACGCTGACTAGCGGGGGTTACAATGAGCAGTTCTTC,CASSFLTLTSGGYNEQFF
.,few,TRBV12-3/TRBV12-4,TRBJ2-3,TGTGCCAGCAGTTTAGGAGAGCGGACCTCCACAGATACGCAGTATTTT,CASSLGERTSTDTQYF
.,few,TRBV30,TRBJ1-5,TGTGCCTGGAGTCGGGACAGCAATCAGCCCCAGCATTTT,CAWSRDSNQPQHF
TRBD1,.,TRBV2,TRBJ2-3,TGTGCCAGCAGTGAATCGGGACAGTGGGTAGCAGATACGCAGTATTTT,CASSESGQWVADTQYF
.,.,TRBV4-1,TRBJ2-7,TGCGCCAGCAGCCAAGAATTGGTGGGCAGGGGGGGCTCCTACGAGCAGTACTTC,CASSQELVGRGGSYEQYF
TRBD2,.,TRBV4-2,TRBJ2-2,TGTGCCAGCAGCCAAGAAACACCTTCGCGGGGGGGGCGAACCGGGGAGCTGTTTTTT,CASSQETPSRGGRTGELFF
TRBD1,many,TRBV12-3/TRBV12-4,TRBJ2-7,TGTGCCAGCAGTTTAACGGGACAGGGGTTTCCCTACGAGCAGTACTTC,CASSLTGQGFPYEQYF
.,.,TRBV6-2/TRBV6-3,TRBJ1-1,TGTGCCAGCTGGGACAAGAACACTGAAGCTTTCTTT,CASWDKNTEAFF
.,few,TRBV7-9,TRBJ2-5,TGTGCCAGCAGCTTAGTGGGTAGTGGCCCGTACCAAGAGACCCAGTACTTC,CASSLVGSGPYQETQYF
.,.,TRBV9,TRBJ1-1,TGTGCCAGCAGCGTAGAAGGTTACCCCAACACTGAAGCTTTCTTT,CASSVEGYPNTEAFF
.,.,TRBV11-3,TRBJ2-2,TGTGCCAGCAGACTCTCGCCAGGGGCTAACACCGGGGAGCTGTTTTTT,CASRLSPGANTGELFF
TRBD1,.,TRBV2,TRBJ1-5,TGTGCCAGCAGGACAGGGTTGGAAATGGGGCCCCAGCATTTT,CASRTGLEMGPQHF
TRBD1,many,TRBV20-1,TRBJ1-5,TGCAGTGCCAGACAGGGTGCGGGGGCCAATCAGCCCCAGCATTTT,CSARQGAGANQPQHF
TRBD2,few,TRBV12-3/TRBV12-4,TRBJ2-5,TGTGCCAGCAGTTTAAGGCTACCTCGGGGACTAGCGGGAGAAGAGACCCAGTACTTC,CASSLRLPRGLAGEETQYF
TRBD1,.,TRBV5-1,TRBJ2-7,TGCGCCAGCAGCTTGAGGGACAGGGTCTCCTACGAGCAGTACTTC,CASSLRDRVSYEQYF
TRBD2,.,TRBV12-3/TRBV12-4,TRBJ2-2,TGTGCCAGCAGTTTGGGTAAAGCGGGGGACACCGGGGAGCTGTTTTTT,CASSLGKAGDTGELFF
.,.,TRBV7-6,TRBJ1-2,TGTGCCAGCAGTCCTGGGGGAGATAACTATGGCTACACCTTC,CASSPGGDNYGYTF
TRBD2,few,TRBV7-8,TRBJ2-2,TGTGCCAGCAGCTTATCTCTAGCGGGGGGTTTGTCTTTTGGGGAGCTGTTTTTT,CASSLSLAGGLSFGELFF
.,.,TRBV20-1,TRBJ2-7,TGCAGTGCTCCTGTGACTTACGAGGGGTCCTACGAGCAGTACTTC,CSAPVTYEGSYEQYF
.,.,TRBV19,TRBJ2-1,TGTGCCAGTACAGATCAGAGCTCCTACAATGAGCAGTTCTTC,CASTDQSSYNEQFF
.,.,TRBV7-2,TRBJ2-3,TGTGCCAGCAGCTTACAAGAAGGGGGCACAGATACGCAGTATTTT,CASSLQEGGTDTQYF
TRBD2,.,TRBV2,TRBJ2-3,TGTGCCAGCAGGGGGACTAGCCTTATAAAGGAGTATTTT,CASRGTSLIKEYF